Listed here are 22 T cell receptor beta chains from one sample, sequenced in a study of blood T cell repertoires in COVID-19 (dated by TCRdb to 2019 to 2021). The library was prepared using the immunoSEQ multiplex PCR assay. As stored in TCRdb, this immuneACCESS dataset retains in-frame rearrangements with V and J assigned. A fraction of the clones does not appear; measured against another copy, unresolved V genes explain less than half of the discrepancy, and the remainder lacks a known reason. This sample holds over 50,000 clones; around 74% were observed only once. 6.4% of the sample lies in the top ten. Sequenced: peripheral blood. The receptor source for this set is a woman aged 45-65 years with active or convalescent COVID-19.

The chain recombines TRBV5-1 with TRBJ1-2; 9 nucleotides align to TRBD1. The germline V gene encodes CDR1 SGHRS and CDR2 YFSETQ. This CDR3 has 15 amino acids. J gave up 6 bases and V 4 bases, and 10 bases lay outside the gene matches. The CDR3, as DNA: TGCGCCAGCAGCCTCCGACAGGGGGTGTGGGATGGCTACACCTTC. Translating gives CASSLRQGVWDGYTF.

The sample holds a few counts of this clone. The chain combines TRBV19 with TRBJ2-1; TRBD2 matches at 12 bases. The CDR3 has 15 amino acids. The germline gives CDR1 LNHDA, CDR2 SQIVND (reference sequence). J gave up 2 bases and V 4 bases, and 0 bases lay outside the gene matches. The chain's CDR3 is CASSRTSGAYNEQFF. The DNA for the CDR3 is TGTGCCAGTAGTAGGACTAGCGGGGCCTACAATGAGCAGTTCTTC. Full variable domain (remainder filled in from reference TRBV19 and TRBJ2-1): DGGITQSPKYLFRKEGQNVTLSCEQNLNHDAMYWYRQDPGQGLRLIYYSQIVNDFQKGDIAEGYSVSREKKESFPLTVTSAQKNPTAFYLCASSRTSGAYNEQFFGPGTRLTVL.

The chain joins TRBV27 to TRBJ1-1, with 9 bases that match TRBD1. In germline, CDR1 is MNHEY, CDR2 SMNVEV (reference sequence). V shed 10 bases, J shed 8 bases, and the junction held 5 bases outside the gene matches. The CDR3 spans 11 residues. CDR3 coding DNA: TGTGCCACCTTCGGACAGGGGGAAGCTTTCTTT. Protein product: CATFGQGEAFF.

The CDR3 bases are TGTGCCAGCTCACCACCGGGAGGGCGATCCGGGGAGCTGTTTTTT. Translation gives CASSPPGGRSGELFF. This chain uses TRBV18 with TRBJ2-2; 7 bases fit TRBD2. Germline CDR1 KGHSH, CDR2 LQKENI. J was trimmed by 6 bases and V by 0 bases; bases with no gene match: 4. The CDR3 is made up of 15 amino acids.

This chain connects TRBV5-1 to TRBJ1-1, with D possibly TRBD1 on 6 matching bases. Looked up from germline, CDR1 is SGHRS and CDR2 is YFSETQ. The CDR3 totals 13 residues. Trimming removed 0 bases from V and 8 bases from J, with 11 bases in between. The CDR3 sequence is CASSLGHDREAFF. The CDR3 region has the DNA TGCGCCAGCAGCTTGGGCCATGACAGGGAAGCTTTCTTT.

This sequence joins TRBV7-9 and TRBJ2-3, with TRBD2 matching 11 bases. This CDR3 is 16 amino acids long. The germline gives CDR1 SEHNR, CDR2 FQNEAQ (reference sequence). V trimming: 2 bases; J trimming: 4 bases; junction bases outside the gene matches: 5. The CDR3 region is CASSLRLAGPADTQYF. The DNA for the CDR3 is TGTGCCAGCAGCTTAAGACTAGCGGGACCAGCAGATACGCAGTATTTT.

The J gene is TRBJ2-3, the V gene TRBV15, with D possibly TRBD2 on 6 matching bases. The CDR3 contains 14 residues. Trimming shortened V by 0 bases and J by 4 bases, and 8 bases separated the two germline ends. Germline loops: CDR1 LNHNV, CDR2 YYDKDF (reference sequence). CDR3 loop: CATSRDTGADTQYF. In nucleotides, the CDR3 is TGTGCCACCAGCAGAGATACGGGGGCAGATACGCAGTATTTT. The full variable domain, in which reference TRBV15 and TRBJ2-3 provide the parts outside the CDR3, is DAMVIQNPRYQVTQFGKPVTLSCSQTLNHNVMYWYQQKSSQAPKLLFHYYDKDFNNEADTPDNFQSRRPNTSFCFLDIRSPGLGDTAMYLCATSRDTGADTQYFGPGTRLTVL.

The chain combines TRBV5-8 with TRBJ1-1; D is possibly TRBD1 (5 bases). The ends were cut back, 5 bases at V and 5 bases at J, with 13 bases in the middle. Germline V CDR1 and CDR2: SGHTS, YDEGEE. The CDR3 has 13 amino acids. CDR3 bases: TGTGCCAGCAGTATGACAGTAGAAACTGAAGCTTTCTTT. It specifies CASSMTVETEAFF.

The chain uses TRBV6-2 or TRBV6-3 and TRBJ2-3; possible D gene TRBD2, 5 bases. CDR1 is MNHEY, CDR2 SVGEGT, per germline. This CDR3 is built from 14 residues. Between the trimmed V and J ends, which lost 0 bases and 5 bases, there was a span of 9 bases. CDR3 sequence reads: CASSYSWGVDTQYF. CDR3 nucleotide sequence: TGTGCCAGCAGTTACTCGTGGGGAGTAGATACGCAGTATTTT.

On this clone itself: A read error may account for a junction end that differs from germline. The chain uses TRBV7-7 and TRBJ2-2; D not resolved. Per germline, CDR1 SSHAT and CDR2 FNYEAQ (reference sequence). The CDR3 covers 14 residues. Written as DNA, the CDR3 is TGTGCTAGCAGCTTAGAACTATTTCCCGGGGAGCTGTTTTTT. It translates to CASSLELFPGELFF.

V gene TRBV5-5 combines with J gene TRBJ1-1; D unresolved. With 0 bases removed from V and 4 bases from J, the gap between germline ends came to 7 bases. The V gene's germline CDR1 is SGHKS and CDR2 YYEKEE (reference sequence). This CDR3 comprises 13 residues. CDR3 in DNA: TGTGCCAGCAGCTTGGCCACGGGCACTGAAGCTTTCTTT. This codes for CASSLATGTEAFF.

The gene calls are TRBV5-6 and TRBJ2-1; the D gene is possibly TRBD2 (5 bases). CDR3 size: 13 residues. V lost 1 base, J lost 10 bases, and 12 bases lay in between. Germline CDR1 and CDR2: SGHDT and YYEEEE. DNA for the CDR3: TGTGCCAGCAGCTTGTACGCGGGTGAAGAGCAGTTCTTC. Residues: CASSLYAGEEQFF.

V and J are TRBV4-2 and TRBJ2-7; 9 nucleotides agree with TRBD2. The CDR3 spans 16 residues. The V segment lost 3 bases and the J segment 2 bases; nucleotides outside the gene matches: 8. Germline-derived CDR1 and CDR2 are LGHNA and YNFKEQ. CDR3: CASSHSMGLATYEQYF. The CDR3 DNA reads TGTGCCAGCAGCCATTCGATGGGACTAGCAACCTACGAGCAGTACTTC.

The chain has TRBV5-4 and TRBJ2-1; possible D gene TRBD2, 5 bases. Germline V CDR1 and CDR2: SGHNT, YYREEE (reference sequence). The CDR3 is 15 residues long. Trimming stripped 4 bases from V and 0 bases from J, with 11 bases between. CDR3 coding DNA: TGTGCCAGCAGCGTCGTGGGGAGCTCCTACAATGAGCAGTTCTTC. Translating gives CASSVVGSSYNEQFF.

The chain combines TRBV4-3 with TRBJ2-2; 8 bases are a match to TRBD2. Losses at the gene ends were 0 bases for V and 1 base for J; bases not matched to a gene: 1. The length of the CDR3 is 16 residues. CDR1 is LGHNA and CDR2 is YSLEER in the germline V gene. CDR3 coding DNA: TGCGCCAGCAGCCAAGATAGCGGGATGAACACCGGGGAGCTGTTTTTT. Protein product: CASSQDSGMNTGELFF.

This chain links TRBV5-4 with TRBJ1-1; D perhaps matches TRBD1 (6 bases). The V end lost 4 bases, the J end lost 11 bases, and 15 bases lay between the germline ends. This CDR3 is 12 amino acids long. In germline, CDR1 is SGHNT, CDR2 YYREEE (reference sequence). The CDR3 is CASSLNRDSAFF. CDR3 DNA sequence: TGTGCCAGCAGCCTTAACAGGGATTCGGCTTTCTTT. The entire variable domain, with the rest obtained from reference TRBV5-4 and TRBJ1-1, is as follows: ETGVTQSPTHLIKTRGQQVTLRCSSQSGHNTVSWYQQALGQGPQFIFQYYREEENGRGNFPPRFSGLQFPNYSSELNVNALELDDSALYLCASSLNRDSAFFGQGTRLTVV.

This clone was picked up a small number of times. This chain joins TRBV29-1 and TRBJ2-2; TRBD2 matches at 11 bases. The CDR3 has 16 amino acids. Germline assignment: CDR1 SQVTM and CDR2 ANQGSEA. With 4 bases clipped from V and 4 bases from J, the junction kept 8 bases outside the gene matches. The CDR3 here is CSVAPLTSGTTGELFF. The CDR3 DNA sequence: TGCAGCGTTGCCCCACTGACTAGCGGGACCACCGGGGAGCTGTTTTTT.

V gene TRBV24-1 combines with J gene TRBJ2-7; D call uncertain. Germline assignment: CDR1 KGHDR and CDR2 SFDVKD. Trimming took off 2 bases at V and 5 bases at J, with 9 bases between the two ends. The CDR3 spans 13 residues. The CDR3: CATSDSLGHEQYF. The CDR3 bases are TGTGCCACCAGTGATTCGCTGGGCCACGAGCAGTACTTC.

This chain uses TRBV5-1 with TRBJ1-1, with 10 positions matching TRBD1. V gave up 1 base and J gave up 8 bases; unmatched junction bases: 8. Germline V lookup: CDR1 SGHRS, CDR2 YFSETQ. The CDR3 totals 15 residues. The CDR3 here is CASSLYGTGETEAFF. In nucleotides, the CDR3 is TGCGCCAGCAGCTTGTACGGGACAGGGGAGACGGAAGCTTTCTTT.

The V and J genes are TRBV12-5 and TRBJ2-2, with 8 positions matching TRBD2. CDR1 LGHNT and CDR2 FRNRAP come from the germline V gene. CDR3 length equals 16 residues. Trimming took 6 bases from V and 1 from J; bases not matched to a gene: 7. CDR3 region: CASGTISGMNTGELFF. For the CDR3, the DNA is TGTGCTAGTGGCACAATTAGCGGGATGAACACCGGGGAGCTGTTTTTT.

The sample holds a few counts of this clone. The rearrangement joins TRBV4-1 to TRBJ1-4; TRBD1 agrees at 9 bases. Germline trimming cut 8 bases from V and 8 bases from J; bases unmatched to any gene: 12. Germline assignment: CDR1 MGHRA and CDR2 YSYEKL. The CDR3 loop spans 15 amino acids. The CDR3 loop is CASLQSPTGGEKLFF. CDR3 DNA: TGCGCCAGCCTACAAAGCCCGACAGGGGGGGAAAAACTGTTTTTT.

The rearrangement links TRBV28 to TRBJ2-1; TRBD2 agrees at 11 bases. V was pared by 5 bases and J by 5 bases, with 8 bases of the junction left unmatched. CDR1 and CDR2 from the germline V gene are MDHEN and SYDVKM. The CDR3 contains 16 residues. As DNA, the CDR3 is TGTGCCAGCAGTCCCTTAGCGGGAGGGCGGAACAATGAGCAGTTCTTC. Translation: CASSPLAGGRNNEQFF.